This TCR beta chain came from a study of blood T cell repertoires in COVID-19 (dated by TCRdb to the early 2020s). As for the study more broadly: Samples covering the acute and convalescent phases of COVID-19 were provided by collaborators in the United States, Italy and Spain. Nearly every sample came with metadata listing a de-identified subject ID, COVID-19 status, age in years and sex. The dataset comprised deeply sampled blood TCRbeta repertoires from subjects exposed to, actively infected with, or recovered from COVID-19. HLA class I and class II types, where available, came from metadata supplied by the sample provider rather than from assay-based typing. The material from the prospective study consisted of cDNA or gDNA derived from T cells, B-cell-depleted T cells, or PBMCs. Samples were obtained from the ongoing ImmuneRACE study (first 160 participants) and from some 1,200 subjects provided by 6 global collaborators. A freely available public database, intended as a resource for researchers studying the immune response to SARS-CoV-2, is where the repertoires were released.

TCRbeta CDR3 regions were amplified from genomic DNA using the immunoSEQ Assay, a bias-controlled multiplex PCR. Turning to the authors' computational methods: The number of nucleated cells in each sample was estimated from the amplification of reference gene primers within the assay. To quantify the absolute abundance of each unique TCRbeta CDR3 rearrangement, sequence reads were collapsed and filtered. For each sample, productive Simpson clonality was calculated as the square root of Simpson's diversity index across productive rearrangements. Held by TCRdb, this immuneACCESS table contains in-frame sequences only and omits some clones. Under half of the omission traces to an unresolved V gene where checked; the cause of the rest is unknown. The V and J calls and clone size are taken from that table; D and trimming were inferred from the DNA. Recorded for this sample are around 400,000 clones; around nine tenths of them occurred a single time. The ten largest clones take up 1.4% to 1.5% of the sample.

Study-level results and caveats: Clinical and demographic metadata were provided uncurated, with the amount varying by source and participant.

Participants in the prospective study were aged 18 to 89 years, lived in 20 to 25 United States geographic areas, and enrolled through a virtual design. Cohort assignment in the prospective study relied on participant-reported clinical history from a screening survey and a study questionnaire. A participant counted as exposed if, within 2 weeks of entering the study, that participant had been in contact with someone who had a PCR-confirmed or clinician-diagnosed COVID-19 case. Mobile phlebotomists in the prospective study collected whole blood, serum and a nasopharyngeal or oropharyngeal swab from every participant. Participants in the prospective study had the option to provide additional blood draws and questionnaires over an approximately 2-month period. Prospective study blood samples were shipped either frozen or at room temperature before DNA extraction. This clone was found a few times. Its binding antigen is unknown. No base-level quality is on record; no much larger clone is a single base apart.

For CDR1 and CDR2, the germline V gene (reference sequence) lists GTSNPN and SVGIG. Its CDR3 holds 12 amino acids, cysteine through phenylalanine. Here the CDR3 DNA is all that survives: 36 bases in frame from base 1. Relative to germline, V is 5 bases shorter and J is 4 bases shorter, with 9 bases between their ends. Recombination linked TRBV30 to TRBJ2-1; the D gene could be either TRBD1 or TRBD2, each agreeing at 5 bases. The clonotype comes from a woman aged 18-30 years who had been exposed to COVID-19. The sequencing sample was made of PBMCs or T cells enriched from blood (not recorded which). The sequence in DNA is TGTGCCTGGGGGGCGGGTTACAATGAGCAGTTCTTC. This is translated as CAWGAGYNEQFF.